The next 15 T cell receptor beta chains were all read from a single sample in a study of Ad26.COV2.S vaccination and SARS-CoV-2 variants. Treatment indicated: 15 to 20 received Ad26.COV2.S at low or high dose, single or two shots; 5 received placebo; per-sample allocation not given. Collection of the samples took place on day 63 after the first injection of vaccine or placebo. Clones were sequenced by immunoSEQ multiplex PCR, and TCRdb holds only the in-frame ones, with some missing. This table has nearly 400,000 clones, approximately 91% appearing once. The sequencing used peripheral blood, collected in a trial of Ad26.COV2.S vaccine versus placebo. The receptors were gathered from a person between 18 and 65 years old who received the Ad26.COV2.S COVID-19 vaccine or a placebo.

CDR3 coding DNA: TGTGCCAGCAGTCCACTAGCGGGAGGGCCAGAGACCCAGTACTTC. It translates to CASSPLAGGPETQYF. This chain uses TRBV6-5 with TRBJ2-5; 13 bases align to TRBD2. This CDR3 region has 15 residues. The ends lost 5 bases at V and 4 bases at J; junction bases unmatched: 4. Germline CDR1 and CDR2: MNHEY and SVGAGI.

The chain couples TRBV18 to TRBJ2-3, with D perhaps TRBD1 or TRBD2 (5 bases each). The CDR3 length is 14 residues. Germline values: CDR1 KGHSH, CDR2 LQKENI. The V and J ends lost 2 bases and 1 base respectively, with 7 bases between them. The CDR3 DNA reads TGTGCCAGCTCACCAGGGACCCGCACAGATACGCAGTATTTT. As protein: CASSPGTRTDTQYF.

The V gene is TRBV19, the J gene TRBJ2-1; 7 bases align to TRBD1. CDR1 and CDR2 (germline): LNHDA, SQIVND (reference sequence). With 7 bases clipped from V and 12 bases from J, the junction kept 15 bases outside the gene matches. This CDR3 comprises 14 residues. This chain's CDR3 is CASNPATGSLGQFF. In nucleotides, the CDR3 is TGTGCCAGTAACCCCGCGACAGGGTCTTTGGGGCAGTTCTTC.

This rearrangement joins TRBV7-8 to TRBJ1-4; no firm D call. Trimming left V 5 bases short and J 6 bases short, with 10 bases between. The CDR3 is made up of 13 amino acids. The germline V gene encodes CDR1 SGHVS and CDR2 FQNEAQ. The CDR3 loop reads CASSLSLDEKLFF. The CDR3 DNA is TGTGCCAGCAGCCTCTCATTGGATGAAAAACTGTTTTTT.

This chain connects TRBV4-2 to TRBJ1-3; D is undetermined. CDR1 is LGHNA, CDR2 YNFKEQ, per germline. This CDR3 has 15 amino acids. V was cut by 0 bases and J by 4 bases, with 10 bases left in between. The CDR3 DNA sequence: TGTGCCAGCAGCCAAGACGTGGTGCCGGGAAACACCATATATTTT. This gives the protein CASSQDVVPGNTIYF.

The sample holds one count of this clone. The rearrangement links TRBV5-3 to TRBJ1-5; 7 bases line up with TRBD1. TRBV5-3 is marked as an open reading frame, function uncertain. V dropped 0 bases and J dropped 15; count of bases not matched to a gene: 12. The CDR3 loop spans 14 amino acids. Written as DNA, the CDR3 is TGTGCCAGAAGCTTGGGTGACAGGGATTCAGTTTTGCATTTT. Its translation: CARSLGDRDSVLHF.

The chain employs TRBV27 and TRBJ2-7; weak D call: TRBD1 (6 bases). The CDR3 is made up of 15 amino acids. Per germline, CDR1 MNHEY and CDR2 SMNVEV (reference sequence). V was pared by 5 bases and J by 2 bases, with 16 bases between. Written as DNA, the CDR3 is TGTGCCAGCAGTCAGACCCAGACAGGAACCTACGAGCAGTACTTC. The encoded protein is CASSQTQTGTYEQYF.

Written as DNA, the CDR3 is TGCGCCAGCAGCCAACGACAGATTACCGGGAACACTGAAGCTTTCTTT. It is translated as CASSQRQITGNTEAFF. The V call is TRBV4-1, the J call TRBJ1-1; tentatively, D is TRBD1 (5 bases). The V end was cut by 2 bases, the J end by 1 base, with 14 bases between. CDR1 MGHRA and CDR2 YSYEKL come from the germline V gene. The CDR3 runs to 16 residues.

The rearrangement joins TRBV5-4 to TRBJ2-5; unclear D gene. CDR1 and CDR2 (germline): SGHNT, YYREEE (reference sequence). This CDR3 comprises 15 residues. V dropped 0 bases and J dropped 5 bases, with 14 bases sitting between them. This CDR3 reads CASSLAGPEGETQYF. The CDR3 coding sequence is TGTGCCAGCAGCTTGGCCGGCCCCGAAGGGGAGACCCAGTACTTC.

The chain has TRBV7-2 and TRBJ2-7; no reliable D call. The CDR3 contains 13 residues. The V gene lost 0 bases and the J gene lost 3 bases, with 6 bases spanning the gap. Per germline, CDR1 SGHTA and CDR2 FQGNSA. CDR3 amino acids: CASSLALDYEQYF. The CDR3, as DNA: TGTGCCAGCAGCTTAGCTTTGGACTACGAGCAGTACTTC.

V and J are TRBV6-2 or TRBV6-3 and TRBJ2-6; D is possibly TRBD2 (5 bases). Trimming removed 5 bases from V and 4 bases from J, with 12 bases in between. The CDR3 sequence is 15 residues long. Germline V gene sequence: CDR1 MNHEY, CDR2 SVGEGT. CDR3 nucleotide sequence: TGTGCCAGCAGTGTAGAGGGTTCCGGGGCCAACGTCCTGACTTTC. Amino acids: CASSVEGSGANVLTF.

The chain combines TRBV30 with TRBJ1-5; D is ambiguous. CDR3 size: 13 residues. Trimming removed 0 bases at V and 5 bases at J, with 8 bases between. The germline V gene has CDR1 GTSNPN and CDR2 SVGIG (reference sequence). Here the CDR3 reads CAWSVAVYQPQHF. The CDR3 region has the DNA TGTGCCTGGAGTGTGGCAGTTTATCAGCCCCAGCATTTT.

The sample holds one count of this clone. This sequence joins TRBV11-2 and TRBJ1-4; TRBD1 agrees at 8 bases. CDR3 length equals 17 residues. Trimming at V came to 4 bases and at J to 8 bases, leaving 15 bases not matched to a gene. Germline V gene data show CDR1 as SGHAT and CDR2 as FQNNGV. The CDR3 region has the DNA TGTGCCAGCAGCTCCTACAGGAGGACAGGGTCCCGCGAAAAACTGTTTTTT. It specifies CASSSYRRTGSREKLFF.

The chain couples TRBV15 to TRBJ1-5; D is unclear. V shed 1 base and J shed 11 bases, with 18 bases lying between them. The CDR3 has 15 amino acids. The germline V gene has CDR1 LNHNV and CDR2 YYDKDF (reference sequence). CDR3 amino acids: CATSRVWAGSWAQHF. DNA for the CDR3: TGTGCCACCAGCAGAGTATGGGCGGGCTCGTGGGCCCAGCATTTT.

The chain has TRBV21-1 and TRBJ1-5; the tabulated D call, TRBD1, remains unverified against the DNA. TRBV21-1 is annotated as a pseudogene. The CDR3 consists of 14 residues. This CDR3 reads CASSKDRCNQPQHF. The DNA of the CDR3 is TGTGCCAGCAGCAAAGACAGATGCAATCAGCCCCAGCATTTT.